This is a list of T cell receptor beta chains from one sample in a study of cytomegalovirus exposure and HLA in healthy donors. Sequencing used immunoSEQ multiplex PCR; TCRdb keeps in-frame clones, though not all of them. The data show fewer than 150,000 clones, over 70% seen once. The sample consisted of PBMCs. The receptor set was obtained from a male donor in good health and CMV-seronegative. Each CDR3 is given with its conserved first and last residue. Each record gives: V gene, D gene, clone size, J gene, CDR3 DNA, CDR3 protein. The D gene is left open where the match is weak. A clone size is listed for some rows: how often the clone was seen (once, few, many), or a class if it is expanded.

v_call: TRBV4-1
d_call: -
clone_size: -
j_call: TRBJ1-6
cdr3_nt: TGCGCCAGCAGCCAAGCAGGGTCCTATAATTCACCCCTCCACTTT
cdr3_aa: CASSQAGSYNSPLHF

v_call: TRBV28
d_call: -
clone_size: -
j_call: TRBJ2-7
cdr3_nt: TGTGCCAGCAGTTTAGAAGGGGGCTCCTACGAGCAGTACTTC
cdr3_aa: CASSLEGGSYEQYF

v_call: TRBV4-2
d_call: -
clone_size: -
j_call: TRBJ1-6
cdr3_nt: TGTGCCAGCAGCCATCAGCCTCCAGGGGCGATCTCCTATAATTCACCCCTCCACTTT
cdr3_aa: CASSHQPPGAISYNSPLHF

v_call: TRBV20-1
d_call: -
clone_size: few
j_call: TRBJ2-7
cdr3_nt: TGCAGTGGATACATTTCCTACGAGCAGTACTTC
cdr3_aa: CSGYISYEQYF

v_call: TRBV27
d_call: -
clone_size: -
j_call: TRBJ1-4
cdr3_nt: TGTGCCAGCGCCGGAGATTTAACTAATGAAAAACTGTTTTTT
cdr3_aa: CASAGDLTNEKLFF

v_call: TRBV5-1
d_call: TRBD1
clone_size: -
j_call: TRBJ1-5
cdr3_nt: TGCGCCAGCAGTACAGGGGGCGACGGTCAGCCCCGGCATTTT
cdr3_aa: CASSTGGDGQPRHF

v_call: TRBV5-1
d_call: -
clone_size: -
j_call: TRBJ1-4
cdr3_nt: TGCGCCAGCAGCTTACCCGTAGGGGGACCTAATGAAAAACTGTTTTTT
cdr3_aa: CASSLPVGGPNEKLFF

v_call: TRBV6-1
d_call: -
clone_size: -
j_call: TRBJ2-7
cdr3_nt: TGTGCCAGCATGGAGTTGTACTCCTACGAGCAGTACTTC
cdr3_aa: CASMELYSYEQYF

v_call: TRBV4-3
d_call: -
clone_size: -
j_call: TRBJ1-6
cdr3_nt: TGCGCCAGCAGCCAAGAGACACCATCAAACTATAATTCACCCCTCCACTTT
cdr3_aa: CASSQETPSNYNSPLHF

v_call: TRBV5-1
d_call: TRBD1
clone_size: -
j_call: TRBJ1-1
cdr3_nt: TGCGCCAGCAGCCCTCGTAGGGACAGGGGGACTGAAGCTTTCTTT
cdr3_aa: CASSPRRDRGTEAFF

v_call: TRBV7-3
d_call: TRBD1
clone_size: -
j_call: TRBJ1-2
cdr3_nt: TGTGCCAGCAGCTTAATAGGGGGCTTTAAAAATGATGGCTACACCTTC
cdr3_aa: CASSLIGGFKNDGYTF